This T cell receptor beta chain was documented in a study of T cell repertoires in cytomegalovirus infection. Overall study: Through public TCR beta signatures, both CMV infection and matching HLA type were indicated.

The CDR3 consists of 15 residues. CDR1 and CDR2 (germline): GTSNPN, SVGIG (reference sequence). With 3 bases clipped from V and 2 bases from J, the junction kept 5 bases outside the gene matches. TCRdb reanalysed the reads using MiXCR and keeps one entry per CDR3 protein. Seen here are 250,000 to 300,000 distinct CDR3 sequences, under 25% observed once, and the top ten hold 15% to 20%. Comment on this clonotype: What it binds is not known.

General study results and limits: The response measured ex vivo was dominated by TCR beta clonotypes (HLA-C-restricted and CMV-specific).

Specimen: cultured PBMCs, collected from culture after CMV antigen stimulation. The chain has TRBV30 and TRBJ2-3; TRBD2 matches 10 bases. The TCR comes from a human donor in good health (CMV status not recorded). Some clones in this sample may be carry-over from other donors' samples. The CDR3 DNA reads TGTGCCTGGAGCAAAGCGGGAGGGTACACAGATACGCAGTATTTT. It is translated as CAWSKAGGYTDTQYF.